This T cell receptor beta chain was captured in a study of shared clonotypes between healthy human individuals (dated by TCRdb to about 2020). About the investigation overall: The cohort comprised two women and a few men aged 18 to 49 years. For each donor, three plates each were used for CD4 naive and CD4 memory, two plates were used for CD8 naive, and one plate was used for CD8 memory. Blood TCR repertoires of a handful of healthy adults were deeply sequenced to estimate repertoire size and the extent of clonotype sharing between individuals. Different laboratories and diverse techniques were used to prepare libraries and sequence TCR repertoires, to increase sequencing depth and limit assay-specific biases. Per donor, leukapheresis produced somewhere between about 0.94 and 9.5 billion PBMCs.

The donors were healthy, HIV-negative adults who had no recently reported acute infections or vaccinations. All donors were Caucasian adults living in Nashville, Tennessee, USA. Magnetic negative selection was used to enrich CD4+ T cells, after which naive cells were positively selected on CD45RA and the negative fraction became the memory subset. Blood was collected by leukapheresis, and PBMCs were isolated by Ficoll-Histopaque density gradient centrifugation and then cryopreserved in liquid nitrogen vapor phase. Purity and quantity of every magnetically sorted T cell population were checked by analytical flow cytometry. Each sorted fraction had its genomic DNA isolated and then quantified by UV absorbance on a Nanodrop 2000c. Using the deep immunoSEQ assay, TCR CDR3 regions were amplified from genomic DNA by multiplex PCR. Extracted genomic DNA from each cell subset was distributed evenly across all wells of several immunoSEQ 96-well plates, and each plate was treated as a replicate. For sorted subsets, approximately 210 ng of genomic DNA, equivalent to 25,000 to 35,000 T cell genomes, went into each replicate PCR. Purified libraries were quantified with a Qubit 3.0 fluorometer, sized on a Bioanalyzer 2100, and re-quantified with the KAPA Library Quantification kit. Every immunoSEQ 96-well plate was sequenced on a dedicated single-read 150-cycle Illumina NextSeq 550 flow cell. The source study handled its data this way. Because the immunoSEQ output held only junctional sequences and lacked quality scores, the filtering could not match the filtering applied to full-length reads. To assign V/J genes and CDR3, sequences were annotated against IMGT germline references using PyIR, a Python wrapper for IgBLAST v1.9. Reads were removed for weak V/J assignments (E-value above 1e-6), missing CDR3, stop codons, out-of-frame junctions, or ambiguous translated residues. V3J clonotypes were defined as sequences sharing an identical inferred V gene, J gene, and CDR3 amino acid sequence. Percentage overlap between repertoires was calculated by dividing the number of shared unique clonotypes by the size of the smaller repertoire. Richness of each repertoire was evaluated using RTK rarefaction, the Chao1 estimator, and Recon v2.1 estimates of unobserved clonotypes. OLGA was used to compute generation probabilities for all TCRbeta clonotypes that the gDNA method yielded from a handful of donors. In its TCRdb copy, this immuneACCESS table keeps in-frame sequences only and misses some clones. Where compared with another copy, unresolved V genes explain less than half of these, and the others have no known cause. V, J and clone size were drawn from that table, and D and trimming were deduced from the DNA. This sample comprises 2 million or so clones, roughly 96% of them detected only once. The top ten hold 0.13% of the sample.

Comment on this clone: This receptor's antigen is unknown. Per-base qualities were not stored, and no clone one base away is much larger.

Taken from the germline V gene, the CDR1 and CDR2 loops are SGHTA and FQGNSA. V is clipped by 1 base and J by 1 base, and the sequence between their germline boundaries is 9 bases long. The CDR3 spans 15 residues, from the cysteine through the phenylalanine. Only the CDR3 DNA is retained, 45 bases long and in frame from the first base. The paper as a whole reports these results and caveats: Because the study included a small number of donors, the genetic and exposure-history diversity represented was limited. Sampling was restricted to blood, and TCR repertoires in tissues likely differ from the TCR repertoires found in blood. Rarefaction of sorted-subset datasets indicated incomplete sequencing despite the large sequencing depth. Pairwise subsampling indicated that sequencing depth was expected to affect the degree of clonotype sharing among donors. Clonotypes shared by all four sorted-subset donors showed higher generation probabilities than non-shared clonotypes. Larger estimated clonotype richness was generally found for naive subsets than for memory subsets. Sharing across four donors was observed for around 5% of naive CD4, 3% to 3.5% of naive CD8, 2% to 2.5% of memory CD4, and 0.4% of memory CD8 clonotypes.

The sequence links TRBV7-2 to TRBJ2-3, with a tentative D gene TRBD2 over 6 matching bases. The sequenced sample was naive CD4+ T cells sorted from blood. This specimen's cell subset or site label, per the study, means: CD45RA+ positively selected. This TCR was recovered from a man aged 18 to 30 in good health. DNA sequence: TGTGCCAGCAGCTTAGGGGGGGATGGCACAGATACGCAGTATTTT. Translation gives CASSLGGDGTDTQYF.